The rows below give T cell receptor beta chains drawn from one sample of a study of shared clonotypes between healthy human individuals. Sequencing used immunoSEQ multiplex PCR; TCRdb keeps in-frame clones, though not all of them. The table has about 2 million clones, around 96% seen once. Sequencing was carried out using naive CD8+ T cells sorted from blood. The origin of the receptors is a man between 18 and 35 years old in good health. Both conserved end residues are part of each CDR3. D genes are given only for firm matches. Clone size is stated in some rows and not others, as once, few, many or a class when expanded.

j_call v_call clone_size d_call cdr3_nt cdr3_aa
TRBJ2-1 TRBV6-5 - - TGTGCCAGCAGCCCCCAGGGATTTTCCTACAATGAGCAGTTCTTC CASSPQGFSYNEQFF
TRBJ2-1 TRBV2 - TRBD2 TGTGCCAGCAGTAAGAAAGGACTAGACTTTTACAATGAGCAGTTCTTC CASSKKGLDFYNEQFF
TRBJ1-2 TRBV9 - - TGTGCCAGCAGCTCCGGGACTAACTATGGCTACACCTTC CASSSGTNYGYTF
TRBJ2-7 TRBV6-6 once - TGTGCCAGCAAGGTAGCGGAGACCTACGAGCAGTACTTC CASKVAETYEQYF
TRBJ2-1 TRBV5-1 - - TGCGCCAGCAGCTTGGAGGGACTGACTTACAATGAGCAGTTCTTC CASSLEGLTYNEQFF
TRBJ2-3 TRBV9 once - TGTGCCAGCAGCGTGTCGGGGGTTCACACAGATACGCAGTATTTT CASSVSGVHTDTQYF
TRBJ2-7 TRBV10-1 few - TGCGCCAGCAGTGAGGCGGGATGGGACGAGCAGTACTTC CASSEAGWDEQYF
TRBJ1-5 TRBV7-9 - TRBD1 TGTGCCAGCAGCTTAGGACAGGGGGCAAATCAGCCCCAGCATTTT CASSLGQGANQPQHF
TRBJ2-2 TRBV11-1 - TRBD1 TGTGCCAGCAGCTTAACAGGGGGCGCGAACACCGGGGAGCTGTTTTTT CASSLTGGANTGELFF
TRBJ2-5 TRBV7-8 - - TGTGCCAGCAGCTTAGAGGGTTGGGAGACCCAGTACTTC CASSLEGWETQYF
TRBJ2-7 TRBV25-1 - - TGTGCCAGCAGTGAATTGGGGCTCGAGTCTGAGCAGTACTTC CASSELGLESEQYF
TRBJ1-1 TRBV27 - TRBD1 TGTGCCAGCAGGTCCGGGACAGGGAATACTGAAGCTTTCTTT CASRSGTGNTEAFF
TRBJ2-7 TRBV11-2 - TRBD1 TGTGCCAGCAGCGTGACAGGGGGTTCCTACGAGCAGTACTTC CASSVTGGSYEQYF
TRBJ1-5 TRBV28 - - TGTGCCAGCACGCAGGGGTTGCAGCCCCAGCATTTT CASTQGLQPQHF
TRBJ2-1 TRBV2 - TRBD2 TGTGCCAGCATAGAGTCGCGGGGGGGCCTGAGCTCCTACAATGAGCAGTTCTTC CASIESRGGLSSYNEQFF
TRBJ2-1 TRBV4-1 - TRBD2 TGCGCCAGCAAACAAGATAGCGGGACCGCCTACAATGAGCAGTTCTTC CASKQDSGTAYNEQFF
TRBJ2-7 TRBV11-2 - - TGTGCCAGCAGCTCTAGGGTGGTGGGGGAGCAGTACTTC CASSSRVVGEQYF
TRBJ2-7 TRBV6-1 - - TGTGCCAGCAGCCCGAGTTACGAGCAGTACTTC CASSPSYEQYF
TRBJ1-5 TRBV4-1 - - TGCGCCAGCAGCCAAGATTTCGCAGGGCTGGGTCAGCCCCAGCATTTT CASSQDFAGLGQPQHF
TRBJ2-7 TRBV2 - TRBD1 TGTGCCAGCAGAGAGGACAGGGAGCAGTACTTC CASREDREQYF
TRBJ1-2 TRBV6-1 - - TGTGCCAGCAGTGAAGGGGGGCCTACTCATGGCTACACCTTC CASSEGGPTHGYTF
TRBJ2-2 TRBV9 - - TGTGCCAGCAGCGTTACAGCGGCGAACACCGGGGAGCTGTTTTTT CASSVTAANTGELFF
TRBJ2-5 TRBV25-1 - - TGTGCCAGCAGTGGGTCCAGGGAAGAGACCCAGTACTTC CASSGSREETQYF
TRBJ2-7 TRBV2 - TRBD2 TGTGCCACCTCACCTAGCGGGGGGTACTACGAGCAGTACTTC CATSPSGGYYEQYF
TRBJ2-1 TRBV7-9 - - TGTGCCAGCAGCTTAGGGGCCAGTGTGCAGTTCTTC CASSLGASVQFF
TRBJ2-3 TRBV30 once TRBD2 TGTGCCTGGAGTGTACCAGGGACTAGCGAATATACGCAGTATTTT CAWSVPGTSEYTQYF
TRBJ2-3 TRBV28 - - TGTGCCAGCAGTTTAGAGGACAGTAGCACAGATACGCAGTATTTT CASSLEDSSTDTQYF
TRBJ2-1 TRBV2 - TRBD2 TGTGCCAGCAGAAAACTAGCGGGGAGGCACAATGAGCAGTTCTTC CASRKLAGRHNEQFF
TRBJ1-2 TRBV29-1 once TRBD1 TGCAGCGTTGAAGATCCCTTACGAGCCTTGGACAGGGTATATGGCTACACCTTC CSVEDPLRALDRVYGYTF
TRBJ1-4 TRBV6-1 - TRBD1 TGTGCCAGCACCACCGAGGACAGGGTAGAAAAACTGTTTTTT CASTTEDRVEKLFF
TRBJ2-3 TRBV10-3 - - TGTGCCATCAGTGGGGGGGCGAGCACAGATACGCAGTATTTT CAISGGASTDTQYF
TRBJ2-4 TRBV27 once TRBD1 TGTGCCAGCAGTTGGGGACAGGGTAGCGACATTCAGTACTTC CASSWGQGSDIQYF
TRBJ2-1 TRBV7-9 - - TGTGCCAGCAGCCTAGGGCTAAATGAGCAGTTCTTC CASSLGLNEQFF
TRBJ2-2 TRBV5-8 - - TGTGCCAGCAGGGCGGCCGGGGAGCTGTTTTTT CASRAAGELFF
TRBJ1-5 TRBV5-1 - - TGCGCCAGCGGCTTGACCTCACAAGGGCAGCCCCAGCATTTT CASGLTSQGQPQHF
TRBJ2-7 TRBV4-1 - - TGCGCCAGCAGCCATGCGGACAGCTACGAGCAGTACTTC CASSHADSYEQYF
TRBJ1-1 TRBV9 - - TGTGCCAGCAGCGTAGACCGGTTGGACACTGAAGCTTTCTTT CASSVDRLDTEAFF
TRBJ2-7 TRBV6-1 once TRBD2 TGTGCCAGCAGTGCCAGCGGGAACTCCTACGAGCAGTACTTC CASSASGNSYEQYF
TRBJ2-7 TRBV5-6 - - TGTGCCAGCAGCTTGAAGGAGCTACCCTACGAGCAGTACTTC CASSLKELPYEQYF
TRBJ2-7 TRBV7-9 - TRBD2 TGTGCCAGCAGCCCCCCGGGGGGGGCGTCCTCCGAGCAGTACTTC CASSPPGGASSEQYF
TRBJ2-7 TRBV6-1 - - TGTGCCAGCAGTGAACGGGAACTCCTCTCCTACGAGCAGTACTTC CASSERELLSYEQYF
TRBJ2-7 TRBV9 - - TGTGCCAGCAGCGTAGGCGGCGGGACAGTCGAGCAGTACTTC CASSVGGGTVEQYF
TRBJ2-2 TRBV9 - TRBD2 TGTGCCAGCAGCCCCTGGCTAGCGGGAGGTGACGGGGAGCTGTTTTTT CASSPWLAGGDGELFF
TRBJ1-5 TRBV15 - - TGTGCCACCAGCAGAGAAGCGTCCAGCAATCAGCCCCAGCATTTT CATSREASSNQPQHF
TRBJ1-5 TRBV19 - - TGTGCCAGTACCCTTAGCAATCAGCCCCAGCATTTT CASTLSNQPQHF
TRBJ1-2 TRBV4-1 once TRBD1 TGCGCCAGCAGCCCTGCCCGGGACAGGGGAGACTATGGCTACACCTTC CASSPARDRGDYGYTF
TRBJ2-3 TRBV7-8 - TRBD2 TGTGCCAGCAGCCCCCGGCAAGGCGGGAGTTCGGATACGCAGTATTTT CASSPRQGGSSDTQYF
TRBJ2-5 TRBV7-6 - - TGTGCCAGCAGCTTAGGGGTTAGCTTGGCAGAGACCCAGTACTTC CASSLGVSLAETQYF